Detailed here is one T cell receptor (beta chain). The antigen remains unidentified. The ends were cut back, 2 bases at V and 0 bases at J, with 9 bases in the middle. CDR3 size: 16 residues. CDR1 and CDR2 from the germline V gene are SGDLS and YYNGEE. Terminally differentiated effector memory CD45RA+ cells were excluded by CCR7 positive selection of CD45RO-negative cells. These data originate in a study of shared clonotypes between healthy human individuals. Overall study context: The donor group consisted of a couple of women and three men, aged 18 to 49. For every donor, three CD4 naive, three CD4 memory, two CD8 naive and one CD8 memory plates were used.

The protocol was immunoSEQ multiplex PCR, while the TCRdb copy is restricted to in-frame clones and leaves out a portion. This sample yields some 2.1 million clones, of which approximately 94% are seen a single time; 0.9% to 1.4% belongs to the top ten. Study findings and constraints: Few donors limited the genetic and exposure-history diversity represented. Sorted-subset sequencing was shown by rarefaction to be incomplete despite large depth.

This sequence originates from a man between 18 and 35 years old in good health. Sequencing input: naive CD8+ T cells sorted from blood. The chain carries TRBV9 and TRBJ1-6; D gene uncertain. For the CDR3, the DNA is TGTGCCAGCAGCGTGGAGCTAAGCTCCTATAATTCACCCCTCCACTTT. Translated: CASSVELSSYNSPLHF.